This TCR beta chain was sequenced during a study of T cells in Graves' hyperthyroidism and ophthalmopathy. Study at large: Blood was drawn when the patient was first diagnosed and still untreated. The study, taken as a whole, reports: The model made its ophthalmopathy prediction, and onset followed a median approximately 7 months later.

Concerning this clonotype: The antigen remains undetermined.

Researchers took RNA transcripts and amplified the TCR beta CDR3 regions from them. The TCR CDR3 first-round RT-PCR relied on the HTBI primer set. Each CDR3 protein gets one entry after TCRdb re-called the multiplex PCR reads with MiXCR. Of fewer than 350,000 distinct CDR3 sequences listed, 15% to 20% are singletons. V lost 4 bases and J lost 2, with 15 bases in between. The CDR3 length is 15 residues. Germline V gene data show CDR1 as MNHNS and CDR2 as SASEGT. This clonotype was sampled from a woman aged 40 to 50 with Graves' ophthalmopathy. V gene TRBV6-1 combines with J gene TRBJ2-7; a weak D match, TRBD2 (6 bases). Sequenced material: blood. DNA of the CDR3: TGTGCCAGCAGTGCGGGGGACCTTTGGGCCTACGAGCAGTACTTC. Encoded protein: CASSAGDLWAYEQYF.